Described below is a single T cell receptor beta chain sequence and its context. Its antigen is as yet unknown. Germline V gives CDR1 LNHDA, CDR2 SQIVND (reference sequence). V gave up 7 bases and J gave up 8 bases, with 17 bases separating them. The CDR3 sequence is 14 residues long. 13 Jbeta primers and 60 Vbeta primers were used for the PCR. Method: immunoSEQ multiplex PCR; TCRdb's copy keeps in-frame clones and lacks some. The sample has about 130,000 clones, about 80% seen once; the top ten hold 6.5%. This record comes from a study of cytomegalovirus exposure and HLA in healthy donors. Study-level points and caveats: Information on immune exposure was restricted to one variable (CMV serostatus). A few chains linked to CMV were shown in vitro to be specific for CMV antigens. Reportedly, TCR beta sequences accurately predicted HLA-A and HLA-B alleles in most subjects. A missense DCLRE1C variant was associated with V- and J-gene trimming of TCR beta chains in a later analysis, and an independent cohort replicated the association.

Input material: PBMCs. The chain uses TRBV19 and TRBJ1-4, with TRBD1 as a possible D gene (5 bases). The clonotype comes from a man in his forties or fifties in good health and CMV-seropositive. The CDR3 is CASTERGAGEKLFF. CDR3 in DNA: TGTGCCAGTACCGAAAGAGGGGCGGGGGAAAAACTGTTTTTT.